This passage covers 31 T cell receptor beta chains from one sample sequenced in a study of blood T cell repertoires in COVID-19. TCRdb keeps only in-frame clones here, not all; method: immunoSEQ multiplex PCR. The sample yields 150,000 to 200,000 clones, 84% seen once. The source material was PBMCs or T cells enriched from blood (not recorded which). The receptors originated from a woman in her fifties or sixties who had recovered from COVID-19.

This chain connects TRBV20-1 to TRBJ1-1, with D uncertain. CDR3 length equals 11 residues. The V and J ends lost 6 bases and 6 bases respectively, with 11 bases between them. The germline V gene has CDR1 DFQATT and CDR2 SNEGSKA (reference sequence). CDR3 in DNA: TGCAGTGCGGAGGGTGCGGCTGAAGCTTTCTTT. It is translated as CSAEGAAEAFF.

This clone was observed once. The chain is built from TRBV7-9 and TRBJ1-1; unclear D gene. From germline, CDR1 is SEHNR and CDR2 FQNEAQ (reference sequence). Trimming cost V 5 bases and J 2 bases, with 12 bases left between them. The CDR3 runs 14 residues. This CDR3 is CASSQSGGNTEAFF. CDR3 coding DNA: TGTGCCAGCAGCCAGTCCGGAGGAAACACTGAAGCTTTCTTT.

The rearrangement links TRBV5-1 to TRBJ2-7, with no clear D. V shed 0 bases and J shed 0 bases, with 7 bases lying between them. The length of the CDR3 is 14 residues. From germline, CDR1 is SGHRS and CDR2 YFSETQ. The CDR3 nucleotides are TGCGCCAGCAGCTTGGTACCTAGCTCCTACGAGCAGTACTTC. It yields the protein CASSLVPSSYEQYF. Variable domain in full (rest from reference TRBV5-1 and TRBJ2-7): KAGVTQTPRYLIKTRGQQVTLSCSPISGHRSVSWYQQTPGQGLQFLFEYFSETQRNKGNFPGRFSGRQFSNSRSEMNVSTLELGDSALYLCASSLVPSSYEQYFGPGTRLTVT.

The gene calls are TRBV10-1 and TRBJ1-4; no definite D call. V dropped 2 bases and J dropped 10 bases, with 8 bases sitting between them. Germline assignment: CDR1 WNHNN and CDR2 SYGVQD (reference sequence). The CDR3 loop spans 12 amino acids. This CDR3 is CASSEVGSKLFF. The DNA of the CDR3 is TGCGCCAGCAGTGAGGTCGGTTCAAAACTGTTTTTT.

The chain joins TRBV6-5 to TRBJ2-6; D perhaps matches TRBD2 (6 bases). This CDR3 region has 14 residues. Trimming left V 10 bases short and J 8 bases short, with 18 bases between. CDR1 MNHEY and CDR2 SVGAGI come from the germline V gene. CDR3 sequence: CAIKGSAGTNVLTF. The CDR3 DNA reads TGTGCCATCAAGGGGTCCGCGGGGACCAACGTCCTGACTTTC.

The rearrangement uses TRBV19 and TRBJ1-2, with TRBD1 identical over 11 bases. V dropped 6 bases and J dropped 5; count of bases not matched to a gene: 5. The CDR3 runs to 14 residues. The V gene's germline CDR1 is LNHDA and CDR2 SQIVND (reference sequence). CDR3 DNA: TGTGCCAGTAGCCCGGGACAGGGGGTATATGGCTACACCTTC. This encodes CASSPGQGVYGYTF.

The chain couples TRBV2 to TRBJ2-3, with D uncertain. This CDR3 region has 17 residues. The germline V gene has CDR1 SNHLY and CDR2 FYNNEI. Trimming removed 2 bases from V and 0 bases from J, with 15 bases in between. CDR3 DNA sequence: TGTGCCAGCAGTGAATTTTTGGGCAGTTCAAGCACAGATACGCAGTATTTT. Its translation is CASSEFLGSSSTDTQYF.

The V gene is TRBV5-6, the J gene TRBJ2-1; 9 nucleotides match TRBD2. From germline, CDR1 is SGHDT and CDR2 YYEEEE. The length of the CDR3 is 15 residues. The ends lost 4 bases at V and 4 bases at J; junction bases unmatched: 6. The CDR3 region has the DNA TGTGCCAGCAGCAGGGGACTAGCTGAGTACAATGAGCAGTTCTTC. The encoded protein is CASSRGLAEYNEQFF.

V gene TRBV7-2 combines with J gene TRBJ2-2, with 7 bases that match TRBD2. This CDR3 contains 14 residues. V was pared by 1 base and J by 7 bases, with 3 bases of the junction left unmatched. Germline CDR1 reads SGHTA; CDR2 reads FQGNSA. The CDR3 coding sequence is TGTGCCAGCAGCTTAGTGGGAGGGATCGGGGAGCTGTTTTTT. Its protein is CASSLVGGIGELFF.

The V gene is TRBV9, the J gene TRBJ1-4; 7 positions match TRBD1. The germline CDR1 and CDR2 sequences are SGDLS and YYNGEE. The CDR3 consists of 14 residues. V lost 4 bases and J lost 8; bases outside the gene matches: 8. The CDR3 DNA reads as TGTGCCAGCAGCCTTACAGGGGATAGGGAAAAACTGTTTTTT. Translation: CASSLTGDREKLFF.

V gene TRBV6-2 or TRBV6-3 combines with J gene TRBJ1-1; TRBD1 aligns across 7 bases. Unmatched junction bases numbered 11, after V lost 6 bases and J lost 1 base. This CDR3 region has 16 residues. CDR1 is MNHEY and CDR2 is SVGEGT in the germline V gene. The CDR3 DNA is TGTGCCAGCAGCCGAATTTCTCAGGGGGGGAACACTGAAGCTTTCTTT. The encoded protein is CASSRISQGGNTEAFF.

This chain uses TRBV5-6 with TRBJ2-3, with 7 bases identical to TRBD2. This CDR3 contains 16 residues. Germline values: CDR1 SGHDT, CDR2 YYEEEE. V shed 2 bases, J shed 1 base, and the junction held 7 bases outside the gene matches. The CDR3 here is CASSFGGLAGTDTQYF. DNA of the CDR3: TGTGCCAGCAGCTTTGGCGGGCTAGCGGGCACAGATACGCAGTATTTT.

V is TRBV6-2 or TRBV6-3 and J is TRBJ1-4; no definite D call. CDR1 is MNHEY and CDR2 is SVGEGT in the germline V gene. CDR3 length: 12 amino acids. Trimming pared 0 bases from V and 8 bases from J, leaving 4 bases between. The CDR3 spells CASSYSGEKLFF. CDR3 nucleotide sequence: TGTGCCAGCAGTTACTCTGGCGAAAAACTGTTTTTT.

The J gene is TRBJ1-6, the V gene TRBV15, with no clear D. Germline CDR1 and CDR2: LNHNV and YYDKDF (reference sequence). The germline V and J ends were trimmed by 0 bases and 0 bases, with 12 bases remaining between them. The CDR3 runs to 18 residues. The CDR3 bases are TGTGCCACCAGCAGAGATCGTCTGTTGAGCTCCTATAATTCACCCCTCCACTTT. It specifies CATSRDRLLSSYNSPLHF.

On this clone: Other DNA sequences in this sample translate to the same CDR3. V usage is TRBV29-1 and J usage is TRBJ1-2, with D possibly matching TRBD1 (5 bases). The length of the CDR3 is 11 residues. Deletions cut 6 bases from V and 2 bases from J, with 7 bases between. CDR1 is SQVTM, CDR2 ANQGSEA, per germline. The CDR3 is CSVDRNYGYTF. In DNA form, the CDR3 reads TGCAGCGTCGACAGAAACTATGGCTACACCTTC. The variable domain in full, completed from reference TRBV29-1 and TRBJ1-2, reads SAVISQKPSRDICQRGTSLTIQCQVDSQVTMMFWYRQQPGQSLTLIATANQGSEATYESGFVIDKFPISRPNLTFSTLTVSNMSPEDSSIYLCSVDRNYGYTFGSGTRLTVV.

The rearrangement joins TRBV5-4 to TRBJ2-2, with D maybe TRBD1 (6 bases). This CDR3 spans 15 amino acids. Germline V gives CDR1 SGHNT, CDR2 YYREEE (reference sequence). V was pared by 0 bases and J by 6 bases, with 12 bases between. The CDR3 sequence: CASSLEGGRAGELFF. The CDR3 nucleotides are TGTGCCAGCAGCTTGGAAGGGGGTAGGGCCGGGGAGCTGTTTTTT. Combining the CDR3 with reference TRBV5-4 and TRBJ2-2 gives the whole variable domain ETGVTQSPTHLIKTRGQQVTLRCSSQSGHNTVSWYQQALGQGPQFIFQYYREEENGRGNFPPRFSGLQFPNYSSELNVNALELDDSALYLCASSLEGGRAGELFFGEGSRLTVL.

This clone was seen more than once but under ten times. This chain joins TRBV6-5 and TRBJ2-7, with D possibly TRBD1 on 6 matching bases. The CDR3 consists of 16 residues. Germline CDR1 MNHEY, CDR2 SVGAGI. V lost 4 bases and J 8 bases, leaving 24 bases between the germline ends. The CDR3: CASSSFAPGQVTQQYF. CDR3 DNA sequence: TGTGCCAGCAGTTCCTTTGCTCCGGGACAAGTTACTCAGCAGTACTTC.

This clone has more than one count but fewer than ten. The chain uses TRBV15 and TRBJ2-1; TRBD2 agrees at 11 bases. J was trimmed by 6 bases and V by 1 base; bases with no gene match: 8. Germline V CDR1 and CDR2: LNHNV, YYDKDF (reference sequence). The CDR3 extends over 17 amino acids. The CDR3 region has the DNA TGTGCCACCAGCAGAGGTAGCGGGAGGGCCGGGGGCAATGAGCAGTTCTTC. It yields the protein CATSRGSGRAGGNEQFF.

This sequence joins TRBV7-9 and TRBJ2-1, with D perhaps matching TRBD1 (6 bases). Germline V gene data show CDR1 as SEHNR and CDR2 as FQNEAQ (reference sequence). This CDR3 has 14 amino acids. The V end lost 1 base, the J end lost 3 bases, and 7 bases lay between the germline ends. The CDR3 DNA sequence: TGTGCCAGCAGCTTAGGGGGGCTCTACAATGAGCAGTTCTTC. Its protein is CASSLGGLYNEQFF.

V is TRBV7-9 and J is TRBJ1-5; possibly TRBD1 for D (6 bases). Between the trimmed V and J ends, which lost 5 bases and 3 bases, there was a span of 11 bases. The CDR3 consists of 14 residues. The germline CDR1 and CDR2 sequences are SEHNR and FQNEAQ (reference sequence). The CDR3 nucleotides are TGTGCCAGCAGCCGGGGGGGCGTCAATCAGCCCCAGCATTTT. Protein: CASSRGGVNQPQHF.

The chain combines TRBV19 with TRBJ1-2; possible D gene TRBD1, 6 bases. The CDR3 sequence is 14 residues long. The germline V gene encodes CDR1 LNHDA and CDR2 SQIVND (reference sequence). Trimming removed 7 bases from V and 3 bases from J, with 15 bases in between. The CDR3 sequence is CASKLSDRYYGYTF. The DNA of the CDR3 is TGTGCCAGTAAATTATCGGACAGATACTATGGCTACACCTTC.

J is TRBJ2-3 and V is TRBV7-6; 13 positions match TRBD2. The V segment lost 0 bases and the J segment 3 bases; nucleotides outside the gene matches: 6. CDR3 size: 18 residues. Germline CDR1 reads SGHVS; CDR2 reads FNYEAQ. The CDR3 DNA sequence: TGTGCCAGCAGCTTAGCGGCGGGACTAGCGGGAAGGACAGATACGCAGTATTTT. It specifies CASSLAAGLAGRTDTQYF.

This chain uses TRBV11-2 with TRBJ2-1, with TRBD2 as a possible D gene (6 bases). Trimming stripped 5 bases from V and 2 bases from J, with 19 bases between. There are 17 residues in the CDR3. Germline assignment: CDR1 SGHAT and CDR2 FQNNGV. The CDR3 DNA reads as TGTGCCAGCAGCCCCCCGACCGGGACTGCAACCTACAATGAGCAGTTCTTC. Protein: CASSPPTGTATYNEQFF.

This chain links TRBV28 with TRBJ2-5; possibly TRBD2 for D (5 bases). The V and J ends lost 3 bases and 4 bases respectively, with 12 bases between them. From germline, CDR1 is MDHEN and CDR2 SYDVKM. The CDR3 runs to 14 residues. The CDR3 bases are TGTGCCAGCAGTTTGGTCGCCCGGGGAGAGACCCAGTACTTC. Translation gives CASSLVARGETQYF.

J is TRBJ2-2 and V is TRBV10-3; the D gene is possibly TRBD1 (6 bases). The CDR3 is made up of 15 amino acids. V lost 6 bases, J lost 3 bases, and 14 bases lay in between. Germline V gene data show CDR1 as ENHRY and CDR2 as SYGVKD. The CDR3 DNA follows: TGTGCCATCAGGTCAGGGGAATCGGACACCGGGGAGCTGTTTTTT. Protein: CAIRSGESDTGELFF.

The rearrangement uses TRBV3-1 (or the pseudogene TRBV3-2) and TRBJ1-2; 8 bases line up with TRBD1. Germline V gives CDR1 LGHDT, CDR2 YNNKEL (reference sequence). The CDR3 has 15 residues. V was clipped by 1 base and J by 7 bases; unmatched bases: 8. CDR3 nucleotide sequence: TGTGCCAGCAGCCAAGGGACAGGGTATTATAGTGGCTACACCTTC. Protein product: CASSQGTGYYSGYTF.

This clone was observed a few times. J is TRBJ2-2 and V is TRBV4-1; tentatively, D is TRBD2 (6 bases). Germline V CDR1 and CDR2: MGHRA, YSYEKL. V gave up 0 bases and J gave up 7 bases, with 12 bases separating them. The CDR3 covers 15 residues. CDR3 residues: CASSQDRGKGGELFF. CDR3 DNA sequence: TGCGCCAGCAGCCAAGATCGGGGGAAGGGCGGGGAGCTGTTTTTT.

This clone was counted a single time. The V gene is TRBV4-1, the J gene TRBJ1-5, with TRBD1 as a possible D gene (6 bases). Germline loops: CDR1 MGHRA, CDR2 YSYEKL. The CDR3 extends over 15 amino acids. V was clipped by 0 bases and J by 7 bases, with 13 bases between them. The CDR3 region has the DNA TGCGCCAGCAGCCAAGAGGGAGCAAGGGGGCAGCCCCAGCATTTT. This sequence encodes CASSQEGARGQPQHF.

This CDR3 is CASSVGWGTGNTEAFF. The CDR3 DNA reads as TGTGCCAGCAGCGTAGGTTGGGGGACAGGGAACACTGAAGCTTTCTTT. V and J are TRBV9 and TRBJ1-1; 8 positions agree with TRBD1. Germline V gives CDR1 SGDLS, CDR2 YYNGEE. The CDR3 is made up of 16 amino acids. V lost 0 bases, J lost 1 base, and 5 bases stayed unmatched.

The gene calls are TRBV13 and TRBJ2-3; D remains ambiguous. V was pared by 7 bases and J by 2 bases, with 19 bases between. CDR3 size: 16 residues. CDR1 is PRHDT and CDR2 is FYEKMQ in the germline V gene (reference sequence). CDR3 residues: CASTAKSQRPTDTQYF. The CDR3 nucleotides read TGTGCCAGCACCGCTAAATCCCAGCGACCCACAGATACGCAGTATTTT.

CDR3 DNA sequence: TGCGCCAGCAGCCAAGAAAGTGGCCTGGGAAACACCATATATTTT. It is translated as CASSQESGLGNTIYF. This rearrangement joins TRBV4-1 to TRBJ1-3; D is ambiguous. Trimming shortened V by 0 bases and J by 4 bases, and 10 bases separated the two germline ends. Germline V gives CDR1 MGHRA, CDR2 YSYEKL. The CDR3 is 15 amino acids.